One and the same sample provided the 6 T cell receptor beta chains below, sequenced in a study of blood T cell repertoires in COVID-19. Assay: immunoSEQ multiplex PCR; the TCRdb copy retains only in-frame clones and omits some. The sample has about 230,000 clones; roughly 83% are singletons. Input material: peripheral blood. Source of these receptors: a woman aged 45-65 years with acute or convalescent COVID-19.

The CDR3 here is CASSFRVDQPQHF. The CDR3 coding sequence is TGTGCCAGCAGCTTTAGAGTAGATCAGCCCCAGCATTTT. The V and J genes are TRBV11-2 and TRBJ1-5; D unclear. Trimming pared 3 bases from V and 5 bases from J, leaving 8 bases between. This CDR3 contains 13 residues. CDR1 and CDR2 (germline): SGHAT, FQNNGV. Based on the CDR3 plus reference TRBV11-2 and TRBJ1-5, the full variable domain is EAGVAQSPRYKIIEKRQSVAFWCNPISGHATLYWYQQILGQGPKLLIQFQNNGVVDDSQLPKDRFSAERLKGVDSTLKIQPAKLEDSAVYLCASSFRVDQPQHFGDGTRLSIL.

On this clone itself: A junction end diverges from the germline sequence, so it may reflect a read error. The rearrangement links TRBV5-3 to TRBJ2-7; TRBD1 aligns across 7 bases. TRBV5-3 is flagged as an ORF with uncertain function. This CDR3 contains 16 residues. For the CDR3, the DNA is TGTGCCAGAAGCTTGTGTCTGACAGGGCGGAACTCTAGGGGCGATTTC. This codes for CARSLCLTGRNSRGDF.

The J gene is TRBJ2-7, the V gene TRBV7-8; perhaps TRBD1 as D (5 bases). Germline V gene lookup returns CDR1 SGHVS and CDR2 FQNEAQ. The CDR3 runs to 14 residues. Trimming removed 5 bases at V and 6 bases at J, with 17 bases between. The CDR3 DNA reads as TGTGCCAGCAGCCCCGTCAGGGCGCGAAGCGAGCAGTACTTC. This codes for CASSPVRARSEQYF.

This clone has a handful of counts. CDR3 coding DNA: TGTGCCAGCTCAATTCAGACAGGCTTTTCTGGAAACACCATATATTTT. This sequence encodes CASSIQTGFSGNTIYF. J is TRBJ1-3 and V is TRBV18, with a tentative D call TRBD1 (6 bases). The CDR3 totals 16 residues. CDR1 is KGHSH, CDR2 LQKENI, per germline. V lost 5 bases to trimming and J lost 1 base, with 15 bases between them.

J is TRBJ1-6 and V is TRBV2, with D tentatively TRBD1 (6 bases). V was pared by 2 bases and J by 5 bases, with 13 bases between. This CDR3 has 16 residues. Germline V gene data show CDR1 as SNHLY and CDR2 as FYNNEI. The CDR3 reads CASSERGGADNSPLHF. In nucleotides, the CDR3 is TGTGCCAGCAGTGAAAGGGGGGGCGCCGATAATTCACCCCTCCACTTT.

J is TRBJ1-6 and V is TRBV5-6, with 7 bases aligning to TRBD1. The length of the CDR3 is 15 residues. With 0 bases clipped from V and 5 bases from J, the junction kept 2 bases outside the gene matches. The germline CDR1 and CDR2 sequences are SGHDT and YYEEEE. CDR3 coding DNA: TGTGCCAGCAGCTTGGAGGGGGCGAATAATTCACCCCTCCACTTT. Translating gives CASSLEGANNSPLHF.